This T cell receptor (beta chain) was identified in a study of early T cells in non-severe SARS-CoV-2 infection. Study information: The study sequenced bulk RNA from unsorted whole blood, with chains unpaired. Whole-study results and caveats: Anti-spike CD8 responses were favored by VDJdb matching, which missed private and CD4 specificities.

Tagging with unique molecular identifiers was applied to individual cDNA molecules. TCRdb processed the 5' RACE reads anew with MiXCR; each CDR3 protein has one entry. The sample lists fewer than 65,000 distinct CDR3 sequences, roughly a tenth occurring once. There are many counts of this clonotype. Its antigen is unidentified. This receptor was identified in an adult who was a healthcare worker with PCR-confirmed SARS-CoV-2 infection or an uninfected control (not recorded which). Source material: whole blood.

CDR3 region: CASSLSPGAQETQYF. CDR3 DNA sequence: TGTGCCAGCAGCTTATCCCCGGGAGCCCAAGAGACCCAGTACTTC. The V gene is TRBV7-6, the J gene TRBJ2-5; D may be TRBD2 (6 bases). Trimming took off 2 bases at V and 1 base at J, with 11 bases between the two ends. Looked up from germline, CDR1 is SGHVS and CDR2 is FNYEAQ. The CDR3 covers 15 residues.